This TCR beta chain is drawn from a study of CD8 T cells in Susac syndrome. Across the study: Within the sequenced Susac syndrome patient group, five or six exhibited active disease and about eight were in remission.

Random hexamers primed reverse transcription of about 0.45 to 1 ug RNA. The method of amplification for TCR beta CDR3 was immunoSEQ multiplex PCR, covering 54 Vbeta and 13 Jbeta. TCRdb called the immunoSEQ multiplex PCR reads again in MiXCR, with one record for every CDR3 protein. Altogether under 200,000 distinct CDR3 sequences are present, roughly 90% being singletons, with the ten largest covering roughly 0.087%. There are 15 residues in the CDR3. J lost 3 bases, V lost 5 bases, and 7 bases had no gene match. The study sequenced TCR beta in blood CD8+ and CD4+ T cells. Diagnostic criteria defined recently for definite or probable disease were met by the Susac syndrome patients.

The source material was CD4+ T cells from PBMCs. The rearrangement joins TRBV12-3 or TRBV12-4 to TRBJ2-1; 7 bases line up with TRBD1. The clonotype originates from a human donor with Susac syndrome. The CDR3 region has the DNA TGTGCCAGCAGTCGCTCCGGGACAGACTACAATGAGCAGTTCTTC. Protein sequence: CASSRSGTDYNEQFF.